This T cell receptor (beta chain) was recovered during a study of Graves' ophthalmopathy and Graves' hyperthyroidism (dated by TCRdb to the late 2010s). At the level of the whole study: Peripheral blood samples were taken at the time of initial diagnosis, before any treatment was given. To tell Graves' ophthalmopathy apart from Graves' hyperthyroidism, and to predict which patients would progress to ophthalmopathy, the study relied on TCR beta repertoire signatures. Following sample collection, hyperthyroidism patients were given methimazole at a starting dose of 30 mg daily, and ophthalmopathy patients were given high-dose intravenous methylprednisolone. The 75 to 100 discovery patients were randomly divided into training and test sets at a 7:3 ratio. A discovery set of 90 to 100 patients (43 ophthalmopathy, about 55 stable hyperthyroidism) was enrolled to explore V-J signatures distinguishing ophthalmopathy from hyperthyroidism. In several hyperthyroidism patients, the T-cell repertoires found in thyroid tissue were compared with those found in blood. The independent validation cohort included roughly 19 hyperthyroidism patients plus 17 patients who later progressed from hyperthyroidism to ophthalmopathy. In total, around 130 blood samples were TCR-sequenced: approximately 42 ophthalmopathy, some 75 hyperthyroidism and approximately 17 hyperthyroidism-to-ophthalmopathy patients.

Broader findings and caveats from the paper: In validation, the model predicted ophthalmopathy progression with 55% to 71% sensitivity and 72.22% specificity; roughly 11 predicted patients were CT-confirmed with GO in a median of about 7.1 months. Sample size was not statistically predetermined, and group allocation was not concealed from the investigators. The 13-signature model separated ophthalmopathy from stable hyperthyroidism with over 85% sensitivity and 81.08% specificity in cross-validation, and 80%/75% in the test set. Most expanded thyroid clonotypes with a frequency above 0.001 also appeared in blood, which suggests that blood repertoires may reflect the immune response in the thyroid.

Hyperthyroidism was considered stable if no progression to ophthalmopathy occurred within 18 months of follow-up. The hyperthyroidism patients were 18 to 65 years old and newly diagnosed, with a disease duration of less than 2 months. Patients were excluded if they had other autoimmune diseases, uncontrolled infections, pregnancy or lactation. Clinical symptoms, serum thyroxine, TRAb, thyroid ultrasound and orbital computed tomography formed the basis of the diagnosis. PBMCs were isolated from 10 ml of fresh peripheral blood by Ficoll-Paque density gradient centrifugation. Trizol reagent was used to extract the total RNA, and its quality was then checked on an Agilent 2100 Bioanalyzer. For repertoire sequencing, the TCR beta CDR3 regions were amplified from RNA transcripts. The first round was an RT-PCR using HTBI primers with the Qiagen OneStep RT-PCR kit, and this first round was followed by a second-round multiplex PCR, then size selection and purification. Libraries were sequenced on an Illumina HiSeq2000 using paired-end 100 bp reads. On the authors' methods: SOAPnuke was used for read processing, and reads with adapters, uncalled bases, a mean Phred below 15, or no exact constant-primer or identifier match were discarded. COPE v1.2.5 was used to merge the high-quality paired reads. Unique nucleotide sequences were defined as clonotypes and aligned to IMGT TRB V, D and J references using MiTCR v1.1. Only V-J combinations with frequency above 0.0001 were analysed, covering 99.2% of repertoires. A TCR clonal expansion and chaos score per V-J combination was defined as the ratio of F50 clonal expansion to chaos observed in the TCRdist matrix. Welch's t-statistics and random forest were used to reduce features to about 14 V-J combinations, which were fed into a naive Bayes classifier. The Morisita-Horn index was used to measure how similar the thyroid and blood repertoires were. TCRdb itself trimmed the public reads at Q25 with fastp, ran MiXCR and retained productive beta chains. Every CDR3 protein is listed once, alongside the most common genes and DNA of its rows. TCRdb's processing, not the authors', yielded these V and J calls. This sample has fewer than 650,000 distinct CDR3 sequences in its table, and about 24% of those were observed once. The biggest ten clones account for roughly 7.4% of the sample.

Reading the germline V gene gives CDR1 SGHTA and CDR2 FQGNSA. Trimming costs V 1 base and J 6 bases, and their ends lie 15 bases apart. Including cysteine and phenylalanine, the CDR3 has 15 amino acids. Just CDR3 DNA is preserved here, 45 bases in frame from base 1. For this clonotype: Its antigen is not yet known. Within one base of it there is no much larger clone, and no base qualities were kept.

The rearranged segments are TRBV7-2 and TRBJ1-2; 6 matching bases give a weak D call of TRBD1. Sequenced material: peripheral blood. The source of this sequence is a woman in her late teens or twenties with stable Graves' hyperthyroidism. Some clones in this sample may be carry-over from other donors' samples. Donor details come from another sample of the same person, matched by shared clones. The nucleotide sequence reads as follows: TGTGCCAGCAGCTTAGTCGGGGGGCGTAATAATGGCTACACCTTC. Its protein product is CASSLVGGRNNGYTF.